This T cell receptor beta chain was found in a study of HIV-infected children after antiretroviral therapy interruption. Germline assignment: CDR1 MDHEN and CDR2 SYDVKM. Unmatched junction bases numbered 10, after V lost 7 bases and J lost 1 base. The CDR3 consists of 17 residues. Documented treatment: PENTA 11 planned treatment interruption arm or continuous ART arm. The TCR library was built from RNA with a 3' RACE protocol and unique molecular identifiers. One entry per CDR3 protein, called by TCRdb with MiXCR from the 3' RACE reads. Of roughly 15,000 distinct CDR3 sequences in the sample, roughly 3.4% are singletons; the top ten hold over 4.5%. This clonotype occurred many times.

The chain recombines TRBV28 with TRBJ2-3, with 11 bases aligning to TRBD2. The TCR sequence derives from a child aged 2 to 17 with HIV. Sequencing was performed on CD45RA+ CD4+ T cells from PBMCs, taken from a donor given antiretroviral therapy, either interrupted or continuous. The subset denotes: naive CD4+ CD45RA+ CD45RO- T cells. CDR3 bases: TGTGCCAGCACCAAGATCGGACTAGCGGGCCGCACAGATACGCAGTATTTT. Protein sequence: CASTKIGLAGRTDTQYF.